Listed here are 27 T cell receptor beta chains from one sample, sequenced in a study of blood T cell repertoires in COVID-19. TCRdb's table, derived via immunoSEQ multiplex PCR, lists solely in-frame clones and lacks some. The sample includes roughly 220,000 clones, under 90% of them seen just once. Sequenced sample: peripheral blood. The receptors shown here come from a man aged 25-40 years with active or convalescent COVID-19.

This chain uses TRBV4-1 with TRBJ2-7; 14 bases fit TRBD2. CDR1 MGHRA and CDR2 YSYEKL come from the germline V gene. With V trimmed by 5 bases and J by 6 bases, 6 bases remained unmatched. This CDR3 comprises 15 residues. The CDR3 loop reads CASSSGLAGGGEQYF. As DNA, the CDR3 is TGCGCCAGCAGCTCCGGACTAGCGGGAGGAGGCGAGCAGTACTTC.

This clone was counted only a few times. The V call is TRBV4-1, the J call TRBJ1-5; D might be TRBD1 (5 bases). V was cut by 2 bases and J by 0 bases, with 14 bases left in between. The CDR3 has 17 residues. The germline CDR1 and CDR2 sequences are MGHRA and YSYEKL. The CDR3 DNA sequence: TGCGCCAGCAGCCAAAGTAAAAGGGGCTTTAGCAATCAGCCCCAGCATTTT. Translation gives CASSQSKRGFSNQPQHF.

The chain links TRBV28 to TRBJ1-4, with 9 bases aligning to TRBD1. The V and J ends lost 3 bases and 2 bases, in that order; junction bases with no gene match: 7. Germline CDR1 is MDHEN and CDR2 is SYDVKM. This CDR3 comprises 17 residues. The CDR3 DNA sequence: TGTGCCAGCAGTTTCCGGACAGGGGCGTTGACTAATGAAAAACTGTTTTTT. This translates into CASSFRTGALTNEKLFF.

This clone was recorded a few times. The V gene is TRBV28, the J gene TRBJ1-3; no clear D gene. Trimming took off 2 bases at V and 5 bases at J, with 13 bases between the two ends. CDR1 is MDHEN, CDR2 SYDVKM, per germline. The CDR3 extends over 15 amino acids. CDR3 sequence (DNA): TGTGCCAGCAGTTTACGGTCAGGTGACCGAAACACCATATATTTT. This encodes CASSLRSGDRNTIYF.

The chain carries TRBV12-3 or TRBV12-4 and TRBJ2-1; D remains ambiguous. CDR3 length equals 12 residues. With 7 bases removed from V and 1 base from J, the gap between germline ends came to 5 bases. CDR3 sequence (DNA): TGTGCCAGCATGAGTTCCTACAATGAGCAGTTCTTC. Its protein product is CASMSSYNEQFF.

This clone is a singleton in its sample. The chain uses TRBV6-5 and TRBJ2-7; D call uncertain. The CDR3 has 13 amino acids. Per the germline V gene, CDR1 is MNHEY and CDR2 is SVGAGI. V was trimmed by 8 bases and J by 3 bases, leaving 14 bases between them. The CDR3 region is CASPEKTGYEQYF. The CDR3 DNA reads as TGTGCCAGCCCTGAGAAGACTGGCTACGAGCAGTACTTC.

V gene TRBV7-2 combines with J gene TRBJ2-1; D call uncertain. Between the trimmed V and J ends, which lost 0 bases and 4 bases, there was a span of 10 bases. CDR3 length equals 15 residues. The germline gives CDR1 SGHTA, CDR2 FQGNSA. DNA of the CDR3: TGTGCCAGCAGCTTAGCATTTTCGTCGTACAATGAGCAGTTCTTC. Translated, it gives CASSLAFSSYNEQFF.

J is TRBJ1-2 and V is TRBV6-1, with TRBD1 identical over 8 bases. The ends lost 2 bases at V and 4 bases at J; junction bases unmatched: 12. The CDR3 runs 17 residues. Germline CDR1 MNHNS, CDR2 SASEGT. The CDR3 protein is CASSESSFRDRTYGYTF. The CDR3 DNA follows: TGTGCCAGCAGTGAATCGTCCTTCAGGGACAGGACCTATGGCTACACCTTC.

J is TRBJ1-4 and V is TRBV6-5; 10 nucleotides match TRBD1. The CDR3 has 14 amino acids. The V gene end was trimmed by 2 bases and the J gene end by 8 bases; junction bases not matched to a gene: 2. Per the germline V gene, CDR1 is MNHEY and CDR2 is SVGAGI. The CDR3 spells CASSYGTGVEKLFF. The CDR3 DNA is TGTGCCAGCAGTTACGGGACAGGGGTGGAAAAACTGTTTTTT.

The V gene is TRBV5-8, the J gene TRBJ1-5; 7 bases align to TRBD1. Germline loops: CDR1 SGHTS, CDR2 YDEGEE. The CDR3 contains 13 residues. V trimming: 4 bases; J trimming: 7 bases; junction bases outside the gene matches: 5. This CDR3 reads CASSTDRAQPQHF. The CDR3 nucleotides are TGTGCCAGCAGCACCGACAGGGCCCAGCCCCAGCATTTT. Full variable domain (missing parts from reference TRBV5-8 and TRBJ1-5): EAGVTQSPTHLIKTRGQQATLRCSPISGHTSVYWYQQALGLGLQFLLWYDEGEERNRGNFPPRFSGRQFPNYSSELNVNALELEDSALYLCASSTDRAQPQHFGDGTRLSIL.

The rearrangement joins TRBV19 to TRBJ2-7; perhaps TRBD1 as D (5 bases). The CDR3 is made up of 14 amino acids. From germline, CDR1 is LNHDA and CDR2 SQIVND (reference sequence). Trimming stripped 3 bases from V and 3 bases from J, with 12 bases between. The CDR3, as DNA: TGTGCCAGTAGTATCAGGGTTGGAGACTACGAGCAGTACTTC. Protein product: CASSIRVGDYEQYF.

The chain employs TRBV9 and TRBJ2-2; D ambiguous. Deletions cut 0 bases from V and 6 bases from J, with 12 bases between. Germline V gene data show CDR1 as SGDLS and CDR2 as YYNGEE. The CDR3 is 15 amino acids. The CDR3 sequence is CASSVATRGAGELFF. CDR3 nucleotide sequence: TGTGCCAGCAGCGTAGCTACCAGAGGCGCCGGGGAGCTGTTTTTT.

This sequence joins TRBV2 and TRBJ1-1, with TRBD1 identical over 11 bases. V dropped 9 bases and J dropped 5; count of bases not matched to a gene: 8. This CDR3 is 14 amino acids long. In germline, CDR1 is SNHLY, CDR2 FYNNEI. DNA of the CDR3: TGTGCCAGTTCCTCGGACAGGGGGCTTACTGAAGCTTTCTTT. Residues: CASSSDRGLTEAFF. Full variable domain (rest looked up from reference TRBV2 and TRBJ1-1): EPEVTQTPSHQVTQMGQEVILRCVPISNHLYFYWYRQILGQKVEFLVSFYNNEISEKSEIFDDQFSVERPDGSNFTLKIRSTKLEDSAMYFCASSSDRGLTEAFFGQGTRLTVV.

This clone has only one observation. The chain employs TRBV11-2 and TRBJ1-3, with 9 bases fitting TRBD1. The V gene's germline CDR1 is SGHAT and CDR2 FQNNGV. This CDR3 is built from 16 residues. The V and J ends lost 5 bases and 5 bases, in that order; junction bases with no gene match: 10. CDR3 coding DNA: TGTGCCAGCAGCAATAGCCGGGACAGGGACAGAAACACCATATATTTT. This encodes CASSNSRDRDRNTIYF. Full variable domain (outside the CDR3, taken from reference TRBV11-2 and TRBJ1-3): EAGVAQSPRYKIIEKRQSVAFWCNPISGHATLYWYQQILGQGPKLLIQFQNNGVVDDSQLPKDRFSAERLKGVDSTLKIQPAKLEDSAVYLCASSNSRDRDRNTIYFGEGSWLTVV.

The chain links TRBV7-2 to TRBJ2-1; no definite D call. The CDR3 totals 15 residues. Germline CDR1 and CDR2: SGHTA and FQGNSA. The germline V and J ends were trimmed by 6 bases and 0 bases, with 12 bases remaining between them. For the CDR3, the DNA is TGTGCCAGCAGTTCCCCGCCTAGCTCCTACAATGAGCAGTTCTTC. Translation gives CASSSPPSSYNEQFF.

The rearrangement joins TRBV15 to TRBJ1-4; the match to TRBD1 covers 10 bases. Germline V CDR1 and CDR2: LNHNV, YYDKDF (reference sequence). With V trimmed by 9 bases and J by 2 bases, 0 bases remained unmatched. CDR3 length: 13 amino acids. The CDR3 sequence: CATTGGTNEKLFF. DNA for the CDR3: TGTGCCACGACAGGGGGCACTAATGAAAAACTGTTTTTT.

The chain uses TRBV15 and TRBJ2-6, with a possible D match to TRBD2 (5 bases). Germline V gene sequence: CDR1 LNHNV, CDR2 YYDKDF (reference sequence). The CDR3 sequence is 16 residues long. V lost 1 base, J lost 2 bases, and 9 bases lay in between. CDR3 in DNA: TGTGCCACCAGCAGAGGAGGGTCAGCTGGGGCCAACGTCCTGACTTTC. Protein product: CATSRGGSAGANVLTF.

The chain has TRBV28 and TRBJ1-2, with 7 bases identical to TRBD1. Germline V gene sequence: CDR1 MDHEN, CDR2 SYDVKM. The CDR3 covers 15 residues. Unmatched junction bases numbered 8, after V lost 3 bases and J lost 4 bases. The CDR3 reads CASSLYDRAPYGYTF. The DNA of the CDR3 is TGTGCCAGCAGTTTGTATGACAGGGCCCCCTATGGCTACACCTTC.

The gene calls are TRBV7-2 and TRBJ1-2; 8 bases are shared with TRBD1. In germline, CDR1 is SGHTA, CDR2 FQGNSA. The CDR3 runs to 15 residues. With 1 base clipped from V and 3 bases from J, the junction kept 4 bases outside the gene matches. The CDR3 sequence: CASSLVGQDYYGYTF. The CDR3, as DNA: TGTGCCAGCAGCTTAGTGGGACAGGATTACTATGGCTACACCTTC.

The chain employs TRBV6-4 and TRBJ2-7, with 7 bases identical to TRBD1. CDR1 and CDR2 from the germline V gene are MRHNA and SNTAGT. V shed 10 bases and J 1 base; nucleotides not matched to a gene: 10. The CDR3 has 14 amino acids. The CDR3 loop reads CAKPGRRGSYEQYF. The CDR3 bases are TGTGCCAAACCTGGACGCAGGGGGTCCTACGAGCAGTACTTC.

The chain has TRBV7-9 and TRBJ2-3; TRBD2 is a possible D gene (6 bases). This CDR3 spans 12 amino acids. V lost 5 bases and J 5 bases, leaving 8 bases between the germline ends. The germline CDR1 and CDR2 sequences are SEHNR and FQNEAQ (reference sequence). CDR3 amino acids: CASSPGVDTQYF. Here the CDR3 DNA reads TGTGCCAGCAGCCCGGGGGTAGATACGCAGTATTTT.

The rearrangement links TRBV19 to TRBJ1-1; a possible D gene is TRBD1 (6 bases). The CDR3 sequence is 14 residues long. Trimming left V 1 base short and J 6 bases short, with 12 bases between. The germline gives CDR1 LNHDA, CDR2 SQIVND (reference sequence). The CDR3 bases are TGTGCCAGTAGTATAGGGGGGCGCATTTCTGAAGCTTTCTTT. Translated: CASSIGGRISEAFF.

V and J are TRBV7-2 and TRBJ1-5, with D possibly being TRBD1 (5 bases). This CDR3 has 14 residues. From germline, CDR1 is SGHTA and CDR2 FQGNSA. Trimming left V 5 bases short and J 7 bases short, with 15 bases between. The CDR3 loop is CASSGGGAGQPQHF. The CDR3 region has the DNA TGTGCCAGCAGCGGCGGCGGGGCCGGGCAGCCCCAGCATTTT.

The genes are TRBV2 and TRBJ1-2, with 7 positions matching TRBD1. The germline V gene encodes CDR1 SNHLY and CDR2 FYNNEI. The CDR3 contains 14 residues. Losses at the gene ends were 7 bases for V and 7 bases for J; bases not matched to a gene: 12. The CDR3 protein is CASTQDRPPGGYTF. In DNA, the CDR3 is TGTGCCAGCACCCAGGACAGGCCGCCCGGTGGCTACACCTTC.

The chain has TRBV10-3 and TRBJ1-1; maybe TRBD1 (5 bases). V was clipped by 6 bases and J by 1 base, with 9 bases between them. Germline V gives CDR1 ENHRY, CDR2 SYGVKD. CDR3 length equals 13 residues. The CDR3 DNA is TGTGCCATCAGAGAAACAGGGAACACTGAAGCTTTCTTT. Its translation: CAIRETGNTEAFF.

The genes are TRBV28 and TRBJ1-5; 7 nucleotides align to TRBD1. The CDR3 runs to 16 residues. CDR1 is MDHEN and CDR2 is SYDVKM in the germline V gene. The junction had 11 bases not matched to a gene; V was cut back by 3 bases and J by 6 bases. The CDR3 bases are TGTGCCAGCAGTTTGTCGCAACAGGGGAATAGTCAGCCCCAGCATTTT. Its translation: CASSLSQQGNSQPQHF.

The rearrangement joins TRBV2 to TRBJ2-1; TRBD2 is a possible D gene (6 bases). CDR1 and CDR2 (germline): SNHLY, FYNNEI. Trimming left V 4 bases short and J 10 bases short, with 11 bases between. This CDR3 spans 12 amino acids. CDR3 sequence (DNA): TGTGCCAGCAGTGGTGGACTACAAGAGCAGTTCTTC. Encoded protein: CASSGGLQEQFF. Using reference TRBV2 and TRBJ2-1 for the parts outside the CDR3, the full variable domain is EPEVTQTPSHQVTQMGQEVILRCVPISNHLYFYWYRQILGQKVEFLVSFYNNEISEKSEIFDDQFSVERPDGSNFTLKIRSTKLEDSAMYFCASSGGLQEQFFGPGTRLTVL.